The clone carrying this TCR beta chain was seen only once. Germline V CDR1 and CDR2: SGHRS, YFSETQ. This CDR3 has 14 amino acids. The V end was cut by 7 bases, the J end by 0 bases, with 13 bases between. The sample originates from a study of blood T cell repertoires in COVID-19. About the study: COVID-19 samples collected from the United States, Italy and Spain covered acute and convalescent phases.

Per the authors' pipeline: Estimation of nucleated cell counts relied on the amplification of reference gene primers. Method: immunoSEQ multiplex PCR; TCRdb's copy keeps in-frame clones and lacks some. V and J calls and clone size are those listed in that table; D and trimming were worked out from the DNA. The sample contains approximately 110,000 clones, 75% to 90% of which appear only once. This sequence was found in a woman of 80 years or more with acute or convalescent COVID-19. The chain combines TRBV5-1 with TRBJ1-1, with D hard to call. The sample taken for sequencing was peripheral blood. CDR3 loop: CASRPSAMNTEAFF. CDR3 bases: TGCGCCAGCCGTCCAAGCGCTATGAACACTGAAGCTTTCTTT.